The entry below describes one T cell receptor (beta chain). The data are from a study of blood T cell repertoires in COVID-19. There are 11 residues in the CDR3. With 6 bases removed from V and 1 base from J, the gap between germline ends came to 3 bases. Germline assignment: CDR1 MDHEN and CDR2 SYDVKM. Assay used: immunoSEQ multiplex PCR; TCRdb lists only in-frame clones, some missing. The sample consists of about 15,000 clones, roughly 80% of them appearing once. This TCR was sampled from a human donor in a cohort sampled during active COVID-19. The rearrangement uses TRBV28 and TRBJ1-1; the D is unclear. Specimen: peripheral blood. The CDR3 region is CASRANTEAFF. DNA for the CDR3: TGTGCCAGCAGGGCGAACACTGAAGCTTTCTTT.